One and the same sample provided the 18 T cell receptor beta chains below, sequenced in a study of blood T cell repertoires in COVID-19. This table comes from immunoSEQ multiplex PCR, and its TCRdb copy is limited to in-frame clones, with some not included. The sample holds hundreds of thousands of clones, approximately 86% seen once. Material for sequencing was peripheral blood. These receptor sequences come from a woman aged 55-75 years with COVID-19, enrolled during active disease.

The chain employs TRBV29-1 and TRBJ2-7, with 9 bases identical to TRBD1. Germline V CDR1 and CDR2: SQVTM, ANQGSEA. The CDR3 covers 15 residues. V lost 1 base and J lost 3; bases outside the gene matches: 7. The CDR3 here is CSVEGGGQGFYEQYF. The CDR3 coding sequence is TGCAGCGTTGAAGGGGGGGGACAGGGATTCTACGAGCAGTACTTC.

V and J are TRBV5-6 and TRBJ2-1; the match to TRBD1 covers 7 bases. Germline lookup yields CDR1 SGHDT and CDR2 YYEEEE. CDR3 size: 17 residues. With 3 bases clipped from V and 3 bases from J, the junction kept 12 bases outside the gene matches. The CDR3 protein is CASSSAGTATIYNEQFF. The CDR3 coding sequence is TGTGCCAGCAGCTCCGCCGGGACAGCAACTATCTACAATGAGCAGTTCTTC.

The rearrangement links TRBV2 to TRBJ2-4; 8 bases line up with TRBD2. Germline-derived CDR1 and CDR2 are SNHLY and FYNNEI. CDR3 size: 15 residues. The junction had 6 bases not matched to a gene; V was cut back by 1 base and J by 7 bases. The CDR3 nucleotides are TGTGCCAGCAGTGAAGGGCAGCGGGGGAATAACATTCAGTACTTC. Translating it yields CASSEGQRGNNIQYF.

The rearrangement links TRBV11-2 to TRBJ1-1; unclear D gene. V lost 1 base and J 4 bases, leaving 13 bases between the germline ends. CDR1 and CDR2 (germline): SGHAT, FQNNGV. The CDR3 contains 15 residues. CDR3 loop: CASSLVAGGSTEAFF. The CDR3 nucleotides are TGTGCCAGCAGCTTAGTTGCGGGCGGGTCCACTGAAGCTTTCTTT.

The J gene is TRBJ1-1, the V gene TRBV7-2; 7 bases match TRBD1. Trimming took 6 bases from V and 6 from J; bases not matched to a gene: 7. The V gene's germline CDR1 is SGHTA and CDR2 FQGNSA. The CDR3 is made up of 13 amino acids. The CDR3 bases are TGTGCCAGCAGGTTCAAGGGGGCGTCTGAAGCTTTCTTT. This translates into CASRFKGASEAFF. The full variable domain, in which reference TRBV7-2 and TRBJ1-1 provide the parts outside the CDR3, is GAGVSQSPSNKVTEKGKDVELRCDPISGHTALYWYRQSLGQGLEFLIYFQGNSAPDKSGLPSDRFSAERTGGSVSTLTIQRTQQEDSAVYLCASRFKGASEAFFGQGTRLTVV.

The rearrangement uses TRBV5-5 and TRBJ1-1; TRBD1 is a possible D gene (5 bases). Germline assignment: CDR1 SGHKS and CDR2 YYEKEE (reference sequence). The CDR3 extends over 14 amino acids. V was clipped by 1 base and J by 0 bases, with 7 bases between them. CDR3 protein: CASSLRQLNTEAFF. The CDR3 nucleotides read TGTGCCAGCAGCTTGAGACAGTTGAACACTGAAGCTTTCTTT.

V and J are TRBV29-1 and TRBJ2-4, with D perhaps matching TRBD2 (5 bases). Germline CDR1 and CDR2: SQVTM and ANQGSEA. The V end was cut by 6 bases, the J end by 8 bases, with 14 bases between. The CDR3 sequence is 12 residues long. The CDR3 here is CSVGETGDIQYF. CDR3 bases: TGCAGCGTCGGGGAAACCGGGGACATTCAGTACTTC.

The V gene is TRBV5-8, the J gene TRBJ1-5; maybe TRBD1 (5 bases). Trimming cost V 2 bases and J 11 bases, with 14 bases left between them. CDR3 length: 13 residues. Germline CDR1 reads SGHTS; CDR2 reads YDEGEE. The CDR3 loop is CASSLGQGRSQHF. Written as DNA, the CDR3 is TGTGCCAGCAGCTTAGGCCAGGGCCGGTCCCAGCATTTT.

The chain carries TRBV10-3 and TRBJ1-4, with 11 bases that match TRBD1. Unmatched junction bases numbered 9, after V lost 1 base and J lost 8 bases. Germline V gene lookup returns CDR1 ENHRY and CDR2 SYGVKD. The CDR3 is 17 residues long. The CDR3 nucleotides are TGTGCCATCAGTGAGTTGGGAATCGGGACAGGGGGAGAAAAACTGTTTTTT. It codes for CAISELGIGTGGEKLFF.

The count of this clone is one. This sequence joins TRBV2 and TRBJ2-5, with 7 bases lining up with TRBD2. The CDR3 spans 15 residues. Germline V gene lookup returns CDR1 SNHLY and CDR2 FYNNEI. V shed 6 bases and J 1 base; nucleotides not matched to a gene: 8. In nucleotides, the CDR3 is TGTGCCAGCAGCCTCGGGGTAGCGGGCCAAGAGACCCAGTACTTC. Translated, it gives CASSLGVAGQETQYF.

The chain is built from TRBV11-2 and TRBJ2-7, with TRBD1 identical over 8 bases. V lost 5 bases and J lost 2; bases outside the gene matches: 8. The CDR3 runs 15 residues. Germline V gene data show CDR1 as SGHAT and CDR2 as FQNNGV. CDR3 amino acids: CASSQPGQVPYEQYF. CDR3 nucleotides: TGTGCCAGCAGCCAGCCGGGACAGGTCCCCTACGAGCAGTACTTC.

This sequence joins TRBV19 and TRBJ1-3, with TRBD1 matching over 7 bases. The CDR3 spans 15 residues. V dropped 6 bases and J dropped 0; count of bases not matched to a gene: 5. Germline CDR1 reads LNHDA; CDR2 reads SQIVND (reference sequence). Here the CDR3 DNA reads TGTGCCAGTAGGCCGACAGGGAGCTCTGGAAACACCATATATTTT. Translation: CASRPTGSSGNTIYF.

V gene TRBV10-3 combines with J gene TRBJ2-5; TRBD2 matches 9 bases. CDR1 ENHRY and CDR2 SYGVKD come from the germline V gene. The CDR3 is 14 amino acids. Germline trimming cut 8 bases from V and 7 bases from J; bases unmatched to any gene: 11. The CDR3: CAIGAGGTRPTQYF. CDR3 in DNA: TGTGCCATCGGGGCGGGGGGGACTCGGCCGACCCAGTACTTC.

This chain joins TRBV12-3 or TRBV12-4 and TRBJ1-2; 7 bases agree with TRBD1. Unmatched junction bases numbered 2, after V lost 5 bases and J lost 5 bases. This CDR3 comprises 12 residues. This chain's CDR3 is CASSRDSYGYTF. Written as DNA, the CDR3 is TGTGCCAGCAGTAGGGACAGTTATGGCTACACCTTC.

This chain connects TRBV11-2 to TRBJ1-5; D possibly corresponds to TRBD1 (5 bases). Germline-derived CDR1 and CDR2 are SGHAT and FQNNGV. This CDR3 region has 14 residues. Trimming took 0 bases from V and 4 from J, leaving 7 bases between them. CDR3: CASSLDRGNQPQHF. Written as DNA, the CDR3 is TGTGCCAGCAGCTTAGATCGGGGGAATCAGCCCCAGCATTTT.

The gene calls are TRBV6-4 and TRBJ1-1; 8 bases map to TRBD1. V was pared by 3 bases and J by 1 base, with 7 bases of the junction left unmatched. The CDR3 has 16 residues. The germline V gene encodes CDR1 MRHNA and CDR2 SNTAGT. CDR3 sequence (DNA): TGTGCCAGCAGTGATACAAGACAGGGGACGAACACTGAAGCTTTCTTT. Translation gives CASSDTRQGTNTEAFF.

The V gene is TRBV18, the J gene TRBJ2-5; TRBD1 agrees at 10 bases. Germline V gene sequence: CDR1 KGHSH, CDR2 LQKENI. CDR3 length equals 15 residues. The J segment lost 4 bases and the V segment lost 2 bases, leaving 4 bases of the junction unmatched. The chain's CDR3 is CASSPSGQGSETQYF. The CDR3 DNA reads TGTGCCAGCTCACCATCGGGACAGGGGTCAGAGACCCAGTACTTC.

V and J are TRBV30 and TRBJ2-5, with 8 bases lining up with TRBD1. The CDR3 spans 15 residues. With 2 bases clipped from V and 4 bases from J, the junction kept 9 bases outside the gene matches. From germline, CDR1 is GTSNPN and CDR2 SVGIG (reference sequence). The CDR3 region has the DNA TGTGCCTGGAGTTCCGCCAGGGGGCGTGGAGAGACCCAGTACTTC. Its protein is CAWSSARGRGETQYF. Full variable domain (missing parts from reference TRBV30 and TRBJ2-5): SQTIHQWPATLVQPVGSPLSLECTVEGTSNPNLYWYRQAAGRGLQLLFYSVGIGQISSEVPQNLSASRPQDRQFILSSKKLLLSDSGFYLCAWSSARGRGETQYFGPGTRLLVL.